This T cell receptor beta chain was identified during a study of CXCR3-negative and CXCR3-positive naive CD8 T cells. Broader study findings: Naive subsets were similarly diverse, while memory CD8+ repertoires were much less diverse. The study found CXCR3 expression partially decreased after cryopreservation and ran most assays on fresh PBMCs. For the naive subsets, surface CD5 was similar, and TCR strength was inferred from TRB CDR3 properties.

Libraries of TRB cDNA were made by 5' RACE and carried UMIs. Reprocessing the 5' RACE reads, TCRdb reports a single entry for every CDR3 protein and omits DNA. This table holds 55,000 to 70,000 distinct CDR3 sequences. With regard to this clonotype: Its specificity is not known.

CDR3 length: 17 residues. Looked up from germline, CDR1 is MNHEY and CDR2 is SVGEGT. Sample: memory CD8+ T cells from blood. The receptor was derived from a human donor in good health. Some clones in this sample may be carry-over from other donors' samples. This chain uses TRBV6-2 or TRBV6-3 with TRBJ1-1. The CDR3: CASSYLVRKSAGTEAFF.